This record concerns one T cell receptor beta chain sequence. Antigen specificity is unknown. This record belongs to a study of cytotoxic CD8 clonotypes in ibrutinib-treated CLL. Here immunoSEQ multiplex PCR was the method, and the copy in TCRdb shows in-frame clones only, minus some. This sample carries 20,000 to 30,000 clones, 60% to 80% of them seen once, and the ten largest clones take roughly 51%. Study results and limitations: Baseline clonality, above age-matched healthy donor levels, tracked circulating CD8+ T-cell counts.

The germline CDR1 and CDR2 sequences are SGHDT and YYEEEE. CDR3 length equals 17 residues. The trim removed 7 bases at V and 0 bases at J, leaving 12 bases unmatched. The chain combines TRBV5-6 with TRBJ1-3, with 8 nucleotides matching TRBD1. The sequence derives from a human donor with chronic lymphocytic leukemia. The specimen comprised PBMCs, sampled at disease progression, from a patient treated with ibrutinib. In DNA, the CDR3 is TGTGCCAGCTCCACTCTGACAGGGGCTATCTCTGGAAACACCATATATTTT. Its translation is CASSTLTGAISGNTIYF. Drawing the rest from reference TRBV5-6 and TRBJ1-3, the complete variable domain is DAGVTQSPTHLIKTRGQQVTLRCSPKSGHDTVSWYQQALGQGPQFIFQYYEEEERQRGNFPDRFSGHQFPNYSSELNVNALLLGDSALYLCASSTLTGAISGNTIYFGEGSWLTVV.